This T cell receptor beta chain comes out of a study of identical twins. TCRdb reprocessed the 5' RACE reads via MiXCR and lists one record per CDR3 protein. The data contain about 890,000 distinct CDR3 sequences, 12% of them seen just once; the ten biggest clones take up around 1.5%. The CDR3 is 16 residues long. Trimming removed 3 bases from V and 2 bases from J, with 14 bases in between. Germline V lookup: CDR1 LNHDA, CDR2 SQIVND (reference sequence). This sample also appeared in a second study, on yellow fever vaccine responses in identical twins.

The TCR originated in a woman aged 18-30 years in good health. Sequencing was carried out using PBMCs. This chain joins TRBV19 and TRBJ1-5; D remains ambiguous. For the CDR3, the DNA is TGTGCCAGTAGTATTTACCCGGGAAGTGGCAATCAGCCCCAGCATTTT. Amino acid sequence: CASSIYPGSGNQPQHF.